This T cell receptor (beta chain) was captured by sequencing in a study of human T cells and chemical hapten exposure. Time point denoted: patch test 3, about 24 weeks after DPC sensitization. Treatment described: therapeutic diphenylcyclopropenone sensitization with weekly scalp DPC. The CDR3 has 19 amino acids. Germline CDR1 reads SGHRS; CDR2 reads YFSETQ. V gave up 5 bases and J gave up 0 bases; unmatched junction bases: 11. This clonotype was recorded a few times. TCRdb re-called the RACE reads with MiXCR, one entry per CDR3 protein. This sample carries some 110,000 distinct CDR3 sequences, nearly 35% of them seen once, and the ten largest clones take 2.5% to 3.5%.

The sequencing here drew on whole blood, taken in connection with sensitization to the hapten diphenylcyclopropenone (DPC). This receptor was identified in a man aged 35-49 years with alopecia areata. Some clones in this sample may be carry-over from other donors' samples. The gene calls are TRBV5-1 and TRBJ2-6; 10 bases align to TRBD1. The CDR3 DNA reads TGCGCCAGCAGTTGGGATGGACAGGGGGATGCCTCTGGGGCCAACGTCCTGACTTTC. Its protein product is CASSWDGQGDASGANVLTF. Together with reference TRBV5-1 and TRBJ2-6, the CDR3 gives the full variable domain: KAGVTQTPRYLIKTRGQQVTLSCSPISGHRSVSWYQQTPGQGLQFLFEYFSETQRNKGNFPGRFSGRQFSNSRSEMNVSTLELGDSALYLCASSWDGQGDASGANVLTFGAGSRLTVL.